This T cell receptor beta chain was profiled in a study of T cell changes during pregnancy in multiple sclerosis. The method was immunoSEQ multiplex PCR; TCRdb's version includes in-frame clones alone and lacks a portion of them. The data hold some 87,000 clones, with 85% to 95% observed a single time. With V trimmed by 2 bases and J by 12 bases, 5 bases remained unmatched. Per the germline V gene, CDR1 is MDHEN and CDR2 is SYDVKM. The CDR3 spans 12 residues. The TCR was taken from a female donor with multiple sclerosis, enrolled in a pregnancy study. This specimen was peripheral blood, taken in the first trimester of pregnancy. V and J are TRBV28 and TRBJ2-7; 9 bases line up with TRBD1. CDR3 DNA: TGTGCCAGCAGTTTAGTCGGGACAGGGTGGTACTTC. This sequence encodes CASSLVGTGWYF.